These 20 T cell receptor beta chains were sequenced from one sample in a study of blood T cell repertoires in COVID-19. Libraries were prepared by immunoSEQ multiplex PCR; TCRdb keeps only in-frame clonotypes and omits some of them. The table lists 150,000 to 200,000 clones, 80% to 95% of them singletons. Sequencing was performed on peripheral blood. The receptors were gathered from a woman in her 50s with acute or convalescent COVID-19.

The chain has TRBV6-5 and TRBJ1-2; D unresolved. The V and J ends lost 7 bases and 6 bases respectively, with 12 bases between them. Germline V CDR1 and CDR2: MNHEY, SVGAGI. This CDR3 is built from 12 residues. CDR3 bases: TGTGCCAGCACACAATACGGGAATGGCTACACCTTC. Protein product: CASTQYGNGYTF.

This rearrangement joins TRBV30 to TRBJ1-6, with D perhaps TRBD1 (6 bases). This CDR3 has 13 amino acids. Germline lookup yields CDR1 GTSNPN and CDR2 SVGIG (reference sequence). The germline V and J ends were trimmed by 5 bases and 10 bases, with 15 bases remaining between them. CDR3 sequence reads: CAWFPLQGSPLHF. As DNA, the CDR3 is TGTGCCTGGTTCCCTCTCCAGGGGTCACCCCTCCACTTT.

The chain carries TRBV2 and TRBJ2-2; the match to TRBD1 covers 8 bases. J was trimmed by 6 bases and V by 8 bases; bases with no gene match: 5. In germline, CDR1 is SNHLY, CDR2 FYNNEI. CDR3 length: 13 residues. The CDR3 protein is CASLPGQAGELFF. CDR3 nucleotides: TGTGCCAGCCTACCGGGACAGGCCGGGGAGCTGTTTTTT.

This CDR3 is CASSPATVDEKLFF. CDR3 bases: TGTGCCAGCAGTCCCGCTACTGTCGATGAAAAACTGTTTTTT. The chain combines TRBV6-2 or TRBV6-3 with TRBJ1-4; D remains unclear. The CDR3 runs to 14 residues. Germline CDR1 is MNHEY and CDR2 is SVGEGT. The V and J ends lost 5 bases and 6 bases respectively, with 13 bases between them.

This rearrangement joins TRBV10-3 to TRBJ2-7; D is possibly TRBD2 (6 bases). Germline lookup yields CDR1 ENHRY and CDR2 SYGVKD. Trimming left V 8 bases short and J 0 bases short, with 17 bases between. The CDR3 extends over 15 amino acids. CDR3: CAIRGGTASSYEQYF. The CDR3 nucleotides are TGTGCCATCCGGGGCGGGACGGCAAGCTCCTACGAGCAGTACTTC.

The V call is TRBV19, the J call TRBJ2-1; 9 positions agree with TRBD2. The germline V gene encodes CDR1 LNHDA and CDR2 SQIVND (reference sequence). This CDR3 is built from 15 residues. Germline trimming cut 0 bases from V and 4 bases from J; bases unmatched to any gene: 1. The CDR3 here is CASSIEAGGYNEQFF. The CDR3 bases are TGTGCCAGTAGTATAGAAGCGGGAGGTTACAATGAGCAGTTCTTC.

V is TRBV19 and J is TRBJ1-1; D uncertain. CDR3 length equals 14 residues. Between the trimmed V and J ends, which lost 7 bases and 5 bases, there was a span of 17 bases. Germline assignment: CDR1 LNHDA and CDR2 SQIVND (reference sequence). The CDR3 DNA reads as TGTGCCAGTACCCTCGGCCGGGAGGAGACTGAAGCTTTCTTT. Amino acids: CASTLGREETEAFF. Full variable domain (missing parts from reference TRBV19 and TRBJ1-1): DGGITQSPKYLFRKEGQNVTLSCEQNLNHDAMYWYRQDPGQGLRLIYYSQIVNDFQKGDIAEGYSVSREKKESFPLTVTSAQKNPTAFYLCASTLGREETEAFFGQGTRLTVV.

Here the CDR3 reads CAWSPGHYNEQFF. CDR3 nucleotide sequence: TGTGCCTGGAGCCCGGGACACTACAATGAGCAGTTCTTC. The chain recombines TRBV30 with TRBJ2-1, with a tentative D call TRBD1 (6 bases). The germline gives CDR1 GTSNPN, CDR2 SVGIG (reference sequence). This CDR3 spans 13 amino acids. V was clipped by 3 bases and J by 3 bases, with 9 bases between them.

CDR3 in amino acids: CASSPRTAQPQHF. In DNA form, the CDR3 reads TGTGCCAGCAGTCCCCGGACAGCTCAGCCCCAGCATTTT. V usage is TRBV28 and J usage is TRBJ1-5; D is possibly TRBD1 (6 bases). V lost 5 bases, J lost 6 bases, and 11 bases lay in between. This CDR3 has 13 residues. The germline CDR1 and CDR2 sequences are MDHEN and SYDVKM.

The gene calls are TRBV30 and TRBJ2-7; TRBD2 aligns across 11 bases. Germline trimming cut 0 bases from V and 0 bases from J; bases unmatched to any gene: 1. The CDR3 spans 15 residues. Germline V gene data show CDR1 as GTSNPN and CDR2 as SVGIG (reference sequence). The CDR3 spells CAWSVGLAGSYEQYF. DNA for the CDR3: TGTGCCTGGAGTGTAGGACTAGCGGGCTCCTACGAGCAGTACTTC.

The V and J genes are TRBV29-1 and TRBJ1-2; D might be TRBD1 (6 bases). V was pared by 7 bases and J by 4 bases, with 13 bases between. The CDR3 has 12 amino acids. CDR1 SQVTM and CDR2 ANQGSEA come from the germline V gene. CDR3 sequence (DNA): TGCAGCGCTGGACAGACCTTCTATGGCTACACCTTC. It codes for CSAGQTFYGYTF.

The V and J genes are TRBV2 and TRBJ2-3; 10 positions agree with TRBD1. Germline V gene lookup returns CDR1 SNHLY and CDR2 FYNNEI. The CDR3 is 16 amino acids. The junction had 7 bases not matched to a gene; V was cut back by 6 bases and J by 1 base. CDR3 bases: TGTGCCAGCAGAGATTCGACAGGGGGCGGCACAGATACGCAGTATTTT. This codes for CASRDSTGGGTDTQYF.

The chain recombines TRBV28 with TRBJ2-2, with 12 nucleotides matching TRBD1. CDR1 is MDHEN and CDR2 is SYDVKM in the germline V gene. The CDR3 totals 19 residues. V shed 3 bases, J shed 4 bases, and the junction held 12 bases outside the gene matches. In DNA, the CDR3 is TGTGCCAGCAGTTTTGCAGTTGGGGGACAGGGGGCGGTCACCGGGGAGCTGTTTTTT. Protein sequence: CASSFAVGGQGAVTGELFF.

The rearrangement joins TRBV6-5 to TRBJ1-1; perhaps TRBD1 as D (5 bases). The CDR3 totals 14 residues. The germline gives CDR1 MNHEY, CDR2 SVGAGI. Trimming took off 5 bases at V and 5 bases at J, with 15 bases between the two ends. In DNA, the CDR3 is TGTGCCAGCAGTCTCAGGGTGGGGTGGACTGAAGCTTTCTTT. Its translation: CASSLRVGWTEAFF.

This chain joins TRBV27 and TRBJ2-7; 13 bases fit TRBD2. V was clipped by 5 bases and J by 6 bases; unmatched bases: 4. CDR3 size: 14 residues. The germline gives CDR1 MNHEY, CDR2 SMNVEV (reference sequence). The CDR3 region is CASSPRTSGSEQYF. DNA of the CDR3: TGTGCCAGCAGTCCACGGACTAGCGGGAGCGAGCAGTACTTC.

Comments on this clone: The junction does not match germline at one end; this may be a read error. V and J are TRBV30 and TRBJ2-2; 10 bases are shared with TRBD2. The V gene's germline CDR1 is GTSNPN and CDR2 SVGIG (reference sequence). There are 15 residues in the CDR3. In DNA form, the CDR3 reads TGTGCTTGGACCCCTAGCGGGAGAAACACCGGGGAGCTGTTTTTT. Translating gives CAWTPSGRNTGELFF.

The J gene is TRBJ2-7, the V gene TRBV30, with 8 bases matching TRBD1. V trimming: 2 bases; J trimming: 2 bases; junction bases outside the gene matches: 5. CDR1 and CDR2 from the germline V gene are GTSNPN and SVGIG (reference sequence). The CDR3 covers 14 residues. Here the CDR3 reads CAWSFGTGAYEQYF. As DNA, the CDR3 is TGTGCCTGGAGTTTTGGGACAGGAGCCTACGAGCAGTACTTC.

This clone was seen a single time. The DNA for the CDR3 is TGCAGCGTTGGAGACAACTACGAGCAGTACTTC. Encoded protein: CSVGDNYEQYF. This chain joins TRBV29-1 and TRBJ2-7; no firm D call. This CDR3 is 11 amino acids long. Trimming took 4 bases from V and 3 from J, leaving 7 bases between them. Germline V CDR1 and CDR2: SQVTM, ANQGSEA.

CDR3 region: CAWSTYQSGRIGEQYF. For the CDR3, the DNA is TGTGCCTGGAGTACATACCAGAGCGGGAGGATCGGTGAGCAGTACTTC. The rearrangement joins TRBV30 to TRBJ2-7, with 9 bases identical to TRBD2. CDR3 length: 16 amino acids. Trimming took 2 bases from V and 7 from J; bases not matched to a gene: 15. From germline, CDR1 is GTSNPN and CDR2 SVGIG (reference sequence).

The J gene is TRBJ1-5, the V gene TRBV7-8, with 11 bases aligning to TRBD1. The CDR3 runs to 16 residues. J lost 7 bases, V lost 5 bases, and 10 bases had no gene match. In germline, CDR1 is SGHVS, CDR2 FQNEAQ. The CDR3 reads CASSLHPGQGGQPQHF. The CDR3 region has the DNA TGTGCCAGCAGCCTGCACCCGGGACAGGGGGGACAGCCCCAGCATTTT.